Each of the 28 T cell receptor beta chains below was sequenced from the same sample in a study of blood T cells in healthy people across ages. Together with a sample-barcoded 5' primer, a J-beta primer mix was included in a second PCR lasting 7 to 11 cycles. TCRdb itself ran the 5' RACE reads through MiXCR, one entry per CDR3 protein. The top ten clones hold roughly 20% of a sample with hundreds of thousands of distinct CDR3 sequences, around 40% of them seen once. The sample taken for sequencing was blood. The receptor source for this set is a woman in her fifties or sixties in good health.

V gene TRBV25-1 combines with J gene TRBJ2-7; 7 bases fit TRBD1. Germline values: CDR1 MGHDK, CDR2 SYGVNS. The CDR3 totals 15 residues. V lost 9 bases and J lost 1; bases outside the gene matches: 12. In nucleotides, the CDR3 is TGTGCCAGTACGTCTCGACAGGGCAATTCCTACGAGCAGTACTTC. This sequence encodes CASTSRQGNSYEQYF.

About this clonotype itself: An end of the junction differs from the germline gene, which may be a read error. The rearrangement links TRBV27 to TRBJ2-1, with D possibly being TRBD2 (6 bases). The CDR3 runs 16 residues. From germline, CDR1 is MNHEY and CDR2 SMNVEV (reference sequence). CDR3 protein: CASSLGGEGLYSEQFF. Here the CDR3 DNA reads TGTGCCAGCAGCCTGGGCGGGGAAGGGCTCTACAGTGAGCAGTTCTTC.

This chain connects TRBV2 to TRBJ2-5; a weak D match, TRBD1 (6 bases). This CDR3 contains 16 residues. Trimming took off 3 bases at V and 5 bases at J, with 19 bases between the two ends. The germline V gene encodes CDR1 SNHLY and CDR2 FYNNEI. The CDR3 is CASSEEGAAGAETQYF. In nucleotides, the CDR3 is TGTGCCAGCAGTGAGGAAGGGGCCGCAGGGGCCGAGACCCAGTACTTC. The whole variable domain, remainder taken from reference TRBV2 and TRBJ2-5, is EPEVTQTPSHQVTQMGQEVILRCVPISNHLYFYWYRQILGQKVEFLVSFYNNEISEKSEIFDDQFSVERPDGSNFTLKIRSTKLEDSAMYFCASSEEGAAGAETQYFGPGTRLLVL.

The chain uses TRBV20-1 and TRBJ2-7, with 9 bases lining up with TRBD1. CDR1 DFQATT and CDR2 SNEGSKA come from the germline V gene (reference sequence). The CDR3 runs to 16 residues. The J segment lost 4 bases and the V segment lost 1 base, leaving 11 bases of the junction unmatched. As DNA, the CDR3 is TGCAGTGCTAGAGGTTTATCGACAGGGGGTTCTTACGAGCAGTACTTC. Protein product: CSARGLSTGGSYEQYF.

The rearrangement uses TRBV27 and TRBJ2-7, with a tentative D call TRBD2 (5 bases). V lost 0 bases and J 6 bases, leaving 12 bases between the germline ends. Germline lookup yields CDR1 MNHEY and CDR2 SMNVEV (reference sequence). The CDR3 is 14 amino acids. The CDR3: CASSLSLLEGEQYF. The DNA for the CDR3 is TGTGCCAGCAGTTTATCGTTACTAGAGGGCGAGCAGTACTTC.

The V gene is TRBV27, the J gene TRBJ2-4; the match to TRBD1 covers 9 bases. V was pared by 6 bases and J by 0 bases, with 18 bases of the junction left unmatched. This CDR3 spans 20 amino acids. In germline, CDR1 is MNHEY, CDR2 SMNVEV (reference sequence). In nucleotides, the CDR3 is TGTGCCAGCAGCTTCTCGTGGGGACAGGGTCAGGGTTTAGCCAAAAACATTCAGTACTTC. This gives the protein CASSFSWGQGQGLAKNIQYF.

Details on this clonotype: Given a much more abundant clone one base away, this may be a read error. This chain joins TRBV10-3 and TRBJ2-3; maybe TRBD2 (5 bases). The CDR3 consists of 14 residues. Per germline, CDR1 ENHRY and CDR2 SYGVKD. The DNA of the CDR3 is TGTACCATCAGTGAGAGGGCAGGCCCAGATACGCAGTATTTT. Its protein product is CTISERAGPDTQYF.

This chain connects TRBV10-3 to TRBJ1-1; D unresolved. Trimming cost V 3 bases and J 5 bases, with 13 bases left between them. The CDR3 length is 14 residues. Looked up from germline, CDR1 is ENHRY and CDR2 is SYGVKD. Written as DNA, the CDR3 is TGTGCCATCAGTGAACGGGGAAAAATGACTGAAGCTTTCTTT. Amino acid sequence: CAISERGKMTEAFF.

This clonotype showed up many times. Here the CDR3 DNA reads TGCAGTGCTAGCTCAGAGACCCAGTACTTC. As protein: CSASSETQYF. The V call is TRBV20-1, the J call TRBJ2-5; D remains ambiguous. The CDR3 totals 10 residues. V lost 3 bases, J lost 4 bases, and 3 bases lay in between. The V gene's germline CDR1 is DFQATT and CDR2 SNEGSKA (reference sequence).

J is TRBJ1-1 and V is TRBV29-1, with D possibly matching TRBD1 (5 bases). The CDR3 loop spans 13 amino acids. Trimming cost V 0 bases and J 10 bases, with 15 bases left between them. Germline V lookup: CDR1 SQVTM, CDR2 ANQGSEA. The CDR3 bases are TGCAGCGTTGAAGATCGTAACGGAAGGGGAGCTTTCTTT. Translating it yields CSVEDRNGRGAFF.

The rearrangement links TRBV5-6 to TRBJ2-2; 11 bases match TRBD2. The CDR3 length is 16 residues. Looked up from germline, CDR1 is SGHDT and CDR2 is YYEEEE. The V segment lost 5 bases and the J segment 6 bases; nucleotides outside the gene matches: 9. CDR3 amino acids: CASSQLGTSGSGELFF. Written as DNA, the CDR3 is TGTGCCAGCAGTCAACTAGGGACTAGCGGTTCCGGGGAGCTGTTTTTT. The full variable domain, in which reference TRBV5-6 and TRBJ2-2 provide the parts outside the CDR3, is DAGVTQSPTHLIKTRGQQVTLRCSPKSGHDTVSWYQQALGQGPQFIFQYYEEEERQRGNFPDRFSGHQFPNYSSELNVNALLLGDSALYLCASSQLGTSGSGELFFGEGSRLTVL.

Concerning this clonotype itself: The CDR3 does not close with the conserved phenylalanine or tryptophan, likely indicating a read error. This chain joins TRBV20-1 and TRBJ2-1; 13 bases align to TRBD2. Trimming took 3 bases from V and 4 from J; bases not matched to a gene: 6. The CDR3 loop spans 16 amino acids. Germline-derived CDR1 and CDR2 are DFQATT and SNEGSKA (reference sequence). In DNA form, the CDR3 reads TGCAGTGCTAGGAGGACTAGCGGGAGTAGGTACAATGAGCAGTTCGTC. Translation gives CSARRTSGSRYNEQFV.

This clonotype was counted ten times or more. The genes are TRBV5-1 and TRBJ2-1, with 13 bases matching TRBD2. V lost 3 bases to trimming and J lost 0 bases; unmatched junction nucleotides: 6. CDR3 length: 18 amino acids. Germline-derived CDR1 and CDR2 are SGHRS and YFSETQ. CDR3 sequence reads: CASSWGTSGISSYNEQFF. For the CDR3, the DNA is TGCGCCAGCAGCTGGGGGACTAGCGGGATAAGCTCCTACAATGAGCAGTTCTTC.

The chain carries TRBV27 and TRBJ1-2, with D possibly TRBD1 on 5 matching bases. Trimming pared 4 bases from V and 6 bases from J, leaving 12 bases between. The CDR3 length is 13 residues. Per germline, CDR1 MNHEY and CDR2 SMNVEV (reference sequence). For the CDR3, the DNA is TGTGCCAGCAGTTCCCCGGCAGGGAATGGCTACACCTTC. Its translation is CASSSPAGNGYTF.

There are many counts of this clonotype. V gene TRBV29-1 combines with J gene TRBJ2-7, with 7 bases matching TRBD1. The trim removed 3 bases at V and 2 bases at J, leaving 1 base unmatched. Germline V gene lookup returns CDR1 SQVTM and CDR2 ANQGSEA. This CDR3 has 12 residues. The DNA of the CDR3 is TGCAGCGTTGAGGGGACAGCCTACGAGCAGTACTTC. As protein: CSVEGTAYEQYF.

With regard to this clonotype: This may be a read error, as it is one base from a much larger clone. This CDR3 is CASSSSVAKSIQYF. The CDR3 DNA is TGTGCCAGCAGCTCGTCCGTAGCCAAAAGCATTCAGTACTTC. The V call is TRBV12-3 or TRBV12-4, the J call TRBJ2-4, with D uncertain. The CDR3 sequence is 14 residues long.

The chain links TRBV7-2 to TRBJ2-7, with 9 bases aligning to TRBD2. The trim removed 5 bases at V and 5 bases at J, leaving 7 bases unmatched. CDR1 is SGHTA, CDR2 FQGNSA, per germline. The CDR3 runs 14 residues. Here the CDR3 reads CASSKAGGGNEQYF. In DNA, the CDR3 is TGTGCCAGCAGCAAAGCGGGGGGAGGGAACGAGCAGTACTTC. Full variable domain (outside the CDR3, taken from reference TRBV7-2 and TRBJ2-7): GAGVSQSPSNKVTEKGKDVELRCDPISGHTALYWYRQSLGQGLEFLIYFQGNSAPDKSGLPSDRFSAERTGGSVSTLTIQRTQQEDSAVYLCASSKAGGGNEQYFGPGTRLTVT.

V gene TRBV29-1 combines with J gene TRBJ1-3, with a tentative D call TRBD1 (5 bases). V dropped 6 bases and J dropped 8 bases, with 11 bases sitting between them. This CDR3 has 11 amino acids. Germline V gene data show CDR1 as SQVTM and CDR2 as ANQGSEA. The CDR3 region has the DNA TGCAGCGTGGATCAGGGTCACACCATATATTTT. Its translation is CSVDQGHTIYF.

This sequence joins TRBV6-2 or TRBV6-3 and TRBJ1-1; maybe TRBD1 (6 bases). From germline, CDR1 is MNHEY and CDR2 SVGEGT. The CDR3 runs to 13 residues. Trimming shortened V by 8 bases and J by 4 bases, and 14 bases separated the two germline ends. Here the CDR3 DNA reads TGTGCCAGCGCGTCAGGGGCCATCACTGAAGCTTTCTTT. This codes for CASASGAITEAFF.

J is TRBJ2-3 and V is TRBV7-2; 12 bases line up with TRBD2. V was clipped by 5 bases and J by 7 bases; unmatched bases: 13. Looked up from germline, CDR1 is SGHTA and CDR2 is FQGNSA. CDR3 length: 17 residues. The CDR3 spells CASSVEVLAGGLNTQYF. Here the CDR3 DNA reads TGTGCCAGCAGCGTAGAAGTACTAGCGGGGGGTTTAAATACGCAGTATTTT.

The V and J genes are TRBV6-4 and TRBJ1-5; maybe TRBD1 (5 bases). From germline, CDR1 is MRHNA and CDR2 SNTAGT. The CDR3 has 15 residues. V was clipped by 1 base and J by 0 bases, with 7 bases between them. CDR3 sequence: CASSDFRGSNQPQHF. The CDR3 DNA sequence: TGTGCCAGCAGTGACTTTAGGGGTAGCAATCAGCCCCAGCATTTT.

This rearrangement joins TRBV5-8 to TRBJ2-3, with D perhaps TRBD1 (6 bases). CDR3 length: 15 residues. CDR1 and CDR2 (germline): SGHTS, YDEGEE. Trimming cost V 1 base and J 4 bases, with 13 bases left between them. This CDR3 is CASSLIQGIPDTQYF. The CDR3 nucleotides read TGTGCCAGCAGCTTGATACAGGGTATCCCAGATACGCAGTATTTT. The full variable domain, completed using reference TRBV5-8 and TRBJ2-3, is EAGVTQSPTHLIKTRGQQATLRCSPISGHTSVYWYQQALGLGLQFLLWYDEGEERNRGNFPPRFSGRQFPNYSSELNVNALELEDSALYLCASSLIQGIPDTQYFGPGTRLTVL.

In this sample, this clonotype turned up once. V usage is TRBV20-1 and J usage is TRBJ2-7; the match to TRBD2 covers 8 bases. The CDR3 runs 12 residues. The V gene's germline CDR1 is DFQATT and CDR2 SNEGSKA (reference sequence). J gave up 3 bases and V 5 bases, and 3 bases lay outside the gene matches. DNA for the CDR3: TGCAGTGCTGTAGCGGGAATCTACGAGCAGTACTTC. Its protein is CSAVAGIYEQYF.

The rearrangement links TRBV29-1 to TRBJ1-2; D is possibly TRBD1 (6 bases). Germline V lookup: CDR1 SQVTM, CDR2 ANQGSEA. Trimming stripped 4 bases from V and 8 bases from J, with 17 bases between. The length of the CDR3 is 13 residues. CDR3 protein: CSVVPGGGRGYTF. CDR3 nucleotide sequence: TGCAGCGTTGTCCCCGGCGGGGGCAGGGGCTACACCTTC.

This chain joins TRBV20-1 and TRBJ2-7; D unclear. CDR3 length equals 14 residues. Between the trimmed V and J ends, which lost 1 base and 7 bases, there was a span of 17 bases. The germline V gene has CDR1 DFQATT and CDR2 SNEGSKA (reference sequence). CDR3 in DNA: TGCAGTGCTAGAGCCCTTGTTTATGCGAATGAGCAGTACTTC. Amino acid sequence: CSARALVYANEQYF.

The J gene is TRBJ2-7, the V gene TRBV5-6; TRBD2 aligns across 8 bases. The CDR3 contains 15 residues. Germline-derived CDR1 and CDR2 are SGHDT and YYEEEE. The V gene end was trimmed by 1 base and the J gene end by 10 bases; junction bases not matched to a gene: 13. CDR3 protein: CASSLPTSAGATQYF. DNA for the CDR3: TGTGCCAGCAGCTTGCCGACTAGCGCTGGAGCAACCCAGTACTTC.

CDR3 coding DNA: TGCAGTGCTGGAGGTAGCAGGAGTCTTTCCTACGAGCAGTACTTC. It encodes CSAGGSRSLSYEQYF. The genes are TRBV20-1 and TRBJ2-7; a possible D gene is TRBD2 (5 bases). Germline-derived CDR1 and CDR2 are DFQATT and SNEGSKA (reference sequence). The germline V and J ends were trimmed by 5 bases and 1 base, with 18 bases remaining between them. The CDR3 is 15 amino acids.

Only a few counts were recorded for this clonotype. The V gene is TRBV24-1, the J gene TRBJ2-7, with 9 bases matching TRBD2. The V and J ends lost 6 bases and 3 bases, in that order; junction bases with no gene match: 5. This CDR3 comprises 14 residues. In germline, CDR1 is KGHDR, CDR2 SFDVKD. CDR3 DNA sequence: TGTGCCACCAGTCGGGGGACTAGCAGCTACGAGCAGTACTTC. Translating gives CATSRGTSSYEQYF.